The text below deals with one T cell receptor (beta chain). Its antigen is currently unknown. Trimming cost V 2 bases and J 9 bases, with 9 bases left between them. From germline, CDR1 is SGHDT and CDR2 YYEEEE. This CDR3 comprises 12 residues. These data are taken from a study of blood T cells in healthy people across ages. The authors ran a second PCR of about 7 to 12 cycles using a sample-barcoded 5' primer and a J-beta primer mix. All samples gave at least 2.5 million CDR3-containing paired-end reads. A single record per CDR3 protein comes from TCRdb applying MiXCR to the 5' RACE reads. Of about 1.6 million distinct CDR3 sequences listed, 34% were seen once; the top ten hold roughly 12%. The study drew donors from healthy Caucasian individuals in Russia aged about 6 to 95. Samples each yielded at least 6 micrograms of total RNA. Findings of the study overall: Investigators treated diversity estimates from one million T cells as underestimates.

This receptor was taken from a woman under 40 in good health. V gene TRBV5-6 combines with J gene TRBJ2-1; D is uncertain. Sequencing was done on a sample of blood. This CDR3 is CASSFRAAEQFF. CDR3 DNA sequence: TGTGCCAGCAGCTTCCGAGCTGCTGAGCAGTTCTTC.